This entry describes one T cell receptor beta chain. This specimen comes from a study of blood T cell repertoires in COVID-19. At the level of the study: COVID-19 samples from acute and convalescent phases originated in the United States, Italy and Spain.

Trimming at V came to 7 bases and at J to 3 bases, leaving 20 bases not matched to a gene. The CDR3 spans 21 residues. Germline V gene sequence: CDR1 MDHEN, CDR2 SYDVKM. Some clones are missing from TCRdb's copy, which holds only in-frame ones; the method was immunoSEQ multiplex PCR. The sample yields roughly 200,000 clones, 75% to 85% seen once. This chain joins TRBV28 and TRBJ2-4, with 14 bases matching TRBD2. The sequence was obtained from a human donor in a cohort sampled during active COVID-19. Sample: peripheral blood. The CDR3 loop reads CASTLPHHKTSGRACKNIQYF. DNA of the CDR3: TGTGCCAGCACCCTACCTCACCACAAGACTAGCGGGAGGGCGTGCAAAAACATTCAGTACTTC.